The rows below give T cell receptor beta chains drawn from one sample of a study of B cell selection in AIRE deficiency. Sequencing used immunoSEQ multiplex PCR; TCRdb keeps in-frame clones, though not all of them. The table has 20,000 to 30,000 clones, 90% to 96% seen once. The material sequenced was CD4+CD127+ conventional T cells sorted from PBMCs. These receptors were obtained from a human donor in good health. The CDR3 runs from the conserved cysteine through the conserved F or W. The D gene is left open where the match is weak. Some rows mark clone size as missing; the rest say once, few, many or name a class of expanded clone.

CDR3nt: TGTGCCAGCAGGCCGAACACCGGGGAGCTGTTTTTT
CDR3aa: CASRPNTGELFF
abundance: -
j_gene: TRBJ2-2
v_gene: TRBV28
d_gene: -

CDR3nt: TGTGCCAGCTCACCTCGGACAGGGGCGAACACCGGGGAGCTGTTTTTT
CDR3aa: CASSPRTGANTGELFF
abundance: -
j_gene: TRBJ2-2
v_gene: TRBV18
d_gene: TRBD1

CDR3nt: TGTGCCAGCAGCATTAGCCCCGGAGGCCCGAACACCGGGGAGCTGTTTTTT
CDR3aa: CASSISPGGPNTGELFF
abundance: -
j_gene: TRBJ2-2
v_gene: TRBV7-2
d_gene: -

CDR3nt: TGTGCCAGCAGTCCAAACACCGGGGAGCTGTTTTTT
CDR3aa: CASSPNTGELFF
abundance: -
j_gene: TRBJ2-2
v_gene: TRBV27
d_gene: -

CDR3nt: TGTGCCAGCAGCCCTGACAGGGGTCAGACCCAGTACTTC
CDR3aa: CASSPDRGQTQYF
abundance: -
j_gene: TRBJ2-5
v_gene: TRBV11-3
d_gene: TRBD1

CDR3nt: TGTGCCAGCAGCTCCCAGGGGATCAAAAACATTCAGTACTTC
CDR3aa: CASSSQGIKNIQYF
abundance: -
j_gene: TRBJ2-4
v_gene: TRBV13
d_gene: -

CDR3nt: TGTGCCAGCAGTTTGAGGAATGAGCAGTTCTTC
CDR3aa: CASSLRNEQFF
abundance: -
j_gene: TRBJ2-1
v_gene: TRBV28
d_gene: -

CDR3nt: TGCGCCAGCAGTGGGGACAGGGACGTACAGCCCCAGCATTTT
CDR3aa: CASSGDRDVQPQHF
abundance: -
j_gene: TRBJ1-5
v_gene: TRBV4-1
d_gene: TRBD1

CDR3nt: TGTGCCAGCAGCACCCCCGGGACTAGTTTGGACAATGAGCAGTTCTTC
CDR3aa: CASSTPGTSLDNEQFF
abundance: -
j_gene: TRBJ2-1
v_gene: TRBV5-6
d_gene: TRBD2

CDR3nt: TGTGCCAGCAGCTGGACAGATAACACTGAAGCTTTCTTT
CDR3aa: CASSWTDNTEAFF
abundance: -
j_gene: TRBJ1-1
v_gene: TRBV11-2
d_gene: -

CDR3nt: TGTGCCAGCAGCTTAGAGTTGGGGAATGAGCAGTTCTTC
CDR3aa: CASSLELGNEQFF
abundance: -
j_gene: TRBJ2-1
v_gene: TRBV7-9
d_gene: -

CDR3nt: TGCAGCGTCCGGACGGATACCTACGAGCAGTACTTC
CDR3aa: CSVRTDTYEQYF
abundance: -
j_gene: TRBJ2-7
v_gene: TRBV29-1
d_gene: -

CDR3nt: TGTGCCAGCAGTGACGAATACAGCTCCTACAATGAGCAGTTCTTC
CDR3aa: CASSDEYSSYNEQFF
abundance: -
j_gene: TRBJ2-1
v_gene: TRBV2
d_gene: -

CDR3nt: TGTGCCAGCAGTTACCCAAACAATCAGCCCCAGCATTTT
CDR3aa: CASSYPNNQPQHF
abundance: -
j_gene: TRBJ1-5
v_gene: TRBV6-5
d_gene: -

CDR3nt: TGTGCCAGCAGCGTAGTGGTGGACAGGGGCTCCTACGAGCAGTACTTC
CDR3aa: CASSVVVDRGSYEQYF
abundance: -
j_gene: TRBJ2-7
v_gene: TRBV9
d_gene: TRBD1

CDR3nt: TGTGCCAGCAGTAACGACAGGGCGAAGAACACTGAAGCTTTCTTT
CDR3aa: CASSNDRAKNTEAFF
abundance: -
j_gene: TRBJ1-1
v_gene: TRBV6-5
d_gene: TRBD1

CDR3nt: TGCGCCAGCAGTGCAGGGGCCTACGAGCAGTACTTC
CDR3aa: CASSAGAYEQYF
abundance: -
j_gene: TRBJ2-7
v_gene: TRBV5-1
d_gene: -

CDR3nt: TGTGCCATCAGTGAGCATCTAGCGGGAGGGCCCCCAGATACGCAGTATTTT
CDR3aa: CAISEHLAGGPPDTQYF
abundance: -
j_gene: TRBJ2-3
v_gene: TRBV10-3
d_gene: TRBD2

CDR3nt: TGTGCCAGCAGCGCCGAGTCCCGGGACAGGGCGACTGGAAACACCATATATTTT
CDR3aa: CASSAESRDRATGNTIYF
abundance: -
j_gene: TRBJ1-3
v_gene: TRBV9
d_gene: TRBD1

CDR3nt: TGTGCCAGCAGTCCTTTCTCCCTTGCGGGAGGGATAGGCAATGAGCAGTTCTTC
CDR3aa: CASSPFSLAGGIGNEQFF
abundance: -
j_gene: TRBJ2-1
v_gene: TRBV27
d_gene: TRBD2

CDR3nt: TGTGCCAGCAGTGCCCCCCCCTACAATGAGCAGTTCTTC
CDR3aa: CASSAPPYNEQFF
abundance: -
j_gene: TRBJ2-1
v_gene: TRBV6-1
d_gene: -

CDR3nt: TGCAGCGCCTACACAGGGTTCAATGAAAAACTGTTTTTT
CDR3aa: CSAYTGFNEKLFF
abundance: -
j_gene: TRBJ1-4
v_gene: TRBV29-1
d_gene: -

CDR3nt: TGTGCCAGCAGTCCGTCTAGCGGGGGTGGATACAATGAGCAGTTCTTC
CDR3aa: CASSPSSGGGYNEQFF
abundance: -
j_gene: TRBJ2-1
v_gene: TRBV28
d_gene: TRBD2

CDR3nt: TGTGCCAGCAGCTTGGGGATGTTAGAGGGAGGGTACGAGCAGTACTTC
CDR3aa: CASSLGMLEGGYEQYF
abundance: once
j_gene: TRBJ2-7
v_gene: TRBV7-2
d_gene: TRBD2

CDR3nt: TGTGCCTGGAGTGCGCATAGCAATCAGCCCCAGCATTTT
CDR3aa: CAWSAHSNQPQHF
abundance: -
j_gene: TRBJ1-5
v_gene: TRBV30
d_gene: -

CDR3nt: TGCGCCAGCAGCTTGGGGGACAGGGTAAGCGAGCAGTACTTC
CDR3aa: CASSLGDRVSEQYF
abundance: -
j_gene: TRBJ2-7
v_gene: TRBV5-1
d_gene: TRBD1

CDR3nt: TGTGCCAGCAGCTTAGGCATGGGCTTCGGATCCCCGCGCCACGAGACCCAGTACTTC
CDR3aa: CASSLGMGFGSPRHETQYF
abundance: -
j_gene: TRBJ2-5
v_gene: TRBV11-2
d_gene: -

CDR3nt: TGTGCCAGCAGCCAGGACCGGTATAATGAAAAACTGTTTTTT
CDR3aa: CASSQDRYNEKLFF
abundance: -
j_gene: TRBJ1-4
v_gene: TRBV5-4
d_gene: -

CDR3nt: TGCGCCAGCAGCCAGCTTACATCTGGCACAGATACGCAGTATTTT
CDR3aa: CASSQLTSGTDTQYF
abundance: -
j_gene: TRBJ2-3
v_gene: TRBV4-3
d_gene: -

CDR3nt: TGTGCCAGCACCAAGGGAGGCACCGGGACAGAATACAATGAGCAGTTCTTC
CDR3aa: CASTKGGTGTEYNEQFF
abundance: -
j_gene: TRBJ2-1
v_gene: TRBV21-1
d_gene: -

CDR3nt: TGTGCCAGCAGTTTAATCAGACGGAGCTCTGGAAACACCATATATTTT
CDR3aa: CASSLIRRSSGNTIYF
abundance: -
j_gene: TRBJ1-3
v_gene: TRBV28
d_gene: -